Sequencing of this T cell receptor beta chain was carried out in a study of blood T cell repertoires in COVID-19. Study information: Acute-phase and convalescent COVID-19 samples originated in the United States, Italy and Spain.

Only in-frame clones appear in the TCRdb table, and some are missing; sequencing was by immunoSEQ multiplex PCR. This sample has 140,000 or so clones, with approximately 84% found just once. This receptor was obtained from a woman aged 55-75 years with acute or convalescent COVID-19. Sample: peripheral blood.

CDR3 region: CASSEAGEQFF. The CDR3 DNA sequence: TGTGCCAGCAGCGAAGCGGGTGAGCAGTTCTTC. The rearrangement joins TRBV7-8 to TRBJ2-1; tentative D call: TRBD2 (6 bases). Germline V CDR1 and CDR2: SGHVS, FQNEAQ. V dropped 5 bases and J dropped 9 bases, with 8 bases sitting between them. The CDR3 is 11 amino acids.